The subject of this entry is one T cell receptor beta chain. Looked up from germline, CDR1 is SGDLS and CDR2 is YYNGEE. CDR3 length equals 15 residues. V was trimmed by 1 base and J by 3 bases, leaving 14 bases between them. This sample is drawn from a study of blood T cell repertoires in COVID-19. The wider study: Samples taken during acute and convalescent COVID-19 were collected in the United States, Italy and Spain. T cells, B-cell-depleted T cells, or PBMCs supplied cDNA or gDNA.

In the original processing: Reference gene primer amplification gave estimated nucleated cell counts. The repertoire was sequenced with immunoSEQ multiplex PCR; TCRdb's copy has only in-frame clones and lacks some. V, J and clone size reflect that table, while D and trimming were determined from the DNA. Among approximately 180,000 clones listed, approximately 85% were seen once. This chain uses TRBV9 with TRBJ2-7; D might be TRBD2 (6 bases). The sample comprised peripheral blood. The TCR sequence derives from a woman over 75 with acute or convalescent COVID-19. The CDR3 region is CASSVSGTRIYEQYF. The CDR3 DNA sequence: TGTGCCAGCAGCGTAAGTGGGACTCGTATCTACGAGCAGTACTTC.